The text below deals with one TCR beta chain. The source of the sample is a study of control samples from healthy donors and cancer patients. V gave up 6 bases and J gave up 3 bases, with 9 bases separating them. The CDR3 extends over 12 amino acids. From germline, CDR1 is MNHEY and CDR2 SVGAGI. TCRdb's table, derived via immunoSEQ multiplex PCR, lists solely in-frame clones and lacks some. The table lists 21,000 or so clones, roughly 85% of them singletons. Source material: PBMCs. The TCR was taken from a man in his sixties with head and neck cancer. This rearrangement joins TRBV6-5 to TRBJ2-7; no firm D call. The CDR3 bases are TGTGCCAGCAGGGATCTAGGCTACGAGCAGTACGTC. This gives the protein CASRDLGYEQYV.